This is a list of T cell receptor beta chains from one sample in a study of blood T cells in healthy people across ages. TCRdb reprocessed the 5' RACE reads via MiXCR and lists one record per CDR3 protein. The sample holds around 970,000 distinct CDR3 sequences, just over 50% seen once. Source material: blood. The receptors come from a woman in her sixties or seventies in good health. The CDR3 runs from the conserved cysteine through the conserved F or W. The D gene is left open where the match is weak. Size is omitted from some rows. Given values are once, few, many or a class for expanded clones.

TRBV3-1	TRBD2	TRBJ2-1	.	TGTGCCAGCAGCCAAAGTTTTGGACTAGCAGATCTCTACAATGAGCAGTTCTTC	CASSQSFGLADLYNEQFF
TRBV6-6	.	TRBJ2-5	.	TGTGCCAGCAGTTACGACATCCAAGAGACCCAGTACTTC	CASSYDIQETQYF
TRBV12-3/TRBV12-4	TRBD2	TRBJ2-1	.	TGTGCTAGCAGTCCCACTAGCGGGAGGGCCTCGGATTACAATGAGCAGTTCTTC	CASSPTSGRASDYNEQFF
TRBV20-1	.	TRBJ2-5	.	TGCAGTGCTAGTGCCGCAGGATTACAAGAGACCCAGTACTTC	CSASAAGLQETQYF
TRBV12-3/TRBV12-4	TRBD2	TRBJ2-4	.	TGTGCCAGCAGTCCCAATAGCGGGCCGGCGGTCTATGAGCAGTACTTC	CASSPNSGPAVYEQYF
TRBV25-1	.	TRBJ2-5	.	TGTGCCAGCAGTGAGTTGGCAAACCAAGAGACCCAGTACTTC	CASSELANQETQYF
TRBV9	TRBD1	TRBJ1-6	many	TGTGCCAGCAGCGCCGGGGACAGGGGCAATTCACCCCTCCACTTT	CASSAGDRGNSPLHF
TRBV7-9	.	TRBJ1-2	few	TGTGCCAGCAGCTCTACGGACAGCTCGGGCTACACCTTC	CASSSTDSSGYTF
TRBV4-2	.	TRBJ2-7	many	TGTGCCAGCAGCCCCCTCCTCGCGAGGAACCGATTCGAGCAGTACTTC	CASSPLLARNRFEQYF
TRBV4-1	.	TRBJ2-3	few	TGCGCCAGCAGCCCCCTTGAGGGGGCAGATACGCAGTATTTT	CASSPLEGADTQYF
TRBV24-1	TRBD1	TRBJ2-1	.	TGTGCCACCAGTGATTGGACAGGGAATCCCAATGAGCAGTTCTTC	CATSDWTGNPNEQFF
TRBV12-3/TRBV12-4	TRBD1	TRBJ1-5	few	TGTGCCAGCAGTTCAGTCCGGGACAGGAATAATCAGCCCCAGCATTTT	CASSSVRDRNNQPQHF
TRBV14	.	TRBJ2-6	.	TGTGCCAGCAGAGCTAGGGGGTTAGGGGCCAACGTCCTGACTTTC	CASRARGLGANVLTF
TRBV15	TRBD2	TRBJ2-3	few	TGTGCCACCAGCAGAGATATCCTTATACCGGGACTAGCGGGGGACGAGCCAGATACGCAGTATTTT	CATSRDILIPGLAGDEPDTQYF
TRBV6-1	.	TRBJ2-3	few	TGTGCCAGCAGTGGACGGGCGGCGGACAGCACAGATACGCAGTATTTT	CASSGRAADSTDTQYF
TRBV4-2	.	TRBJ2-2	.	TGTGCCAGCAGCCAAGCGAAAAGGGGGACCGGGGAGCTGTTTTTT	CASSQAKRGTGELFF
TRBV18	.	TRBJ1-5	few	TGTGCCAGCTCACCACCGGGTGGTGGGATAAATCAGCCCCAGCATTTT	CASSPPGGGINQPQHF
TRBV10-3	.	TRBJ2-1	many	TGTGCCATCAGTGAGTCAGAACACAGTGAGCAGTTCTTC	CAISESEHSEQFF